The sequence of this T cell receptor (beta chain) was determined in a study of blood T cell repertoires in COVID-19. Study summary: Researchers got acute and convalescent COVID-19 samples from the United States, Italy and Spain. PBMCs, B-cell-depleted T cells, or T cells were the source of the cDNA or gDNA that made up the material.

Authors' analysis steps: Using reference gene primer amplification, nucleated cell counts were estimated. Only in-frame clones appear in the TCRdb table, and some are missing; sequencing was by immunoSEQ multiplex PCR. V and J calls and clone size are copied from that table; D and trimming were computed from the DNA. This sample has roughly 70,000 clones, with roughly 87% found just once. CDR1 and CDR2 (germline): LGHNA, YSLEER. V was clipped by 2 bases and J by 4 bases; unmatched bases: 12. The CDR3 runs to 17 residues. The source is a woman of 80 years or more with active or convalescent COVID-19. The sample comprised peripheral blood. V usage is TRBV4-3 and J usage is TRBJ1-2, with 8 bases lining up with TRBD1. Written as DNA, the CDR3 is TGCGCCAGCAGCCAAAAATCCGGGACAGGTTTTGTCTATGGCTACACCTTC. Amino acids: CASSQKSGTGFVYGYTF.